This TCR beta chain was observed in a study of CD8 T cells in ankylosing spondylitis. TCRdb used MiXCR to reprocess the 5' RACE reads, holding one entry per CDR3 protein. The table records roughly 100,000 distinct CDR3 sequences, 8% to 10% of them present only once. Input material: blood, either unsorted or a sorted T cell fraction (not recorded which). This TCR was recovered from a male donor with ankylosing spondylitis or in good health (not recorded which).

CDR3 DNA sequence: TGCAGTGCTAGAGTGTCCGCAACTAATGAAAAACTGTTTTTT. Amino acids: CSARVSATNEKLFF. V and J are TRBV20-1 and TRBJ1-4; no clear D gene. CDR3 length equals 14 residues. V lost 1 base and J lost 0, with 6 bases in between. The germline V gene encodes CDR1 DFQATT and CDR2 SNEGSKA (reference sequence).